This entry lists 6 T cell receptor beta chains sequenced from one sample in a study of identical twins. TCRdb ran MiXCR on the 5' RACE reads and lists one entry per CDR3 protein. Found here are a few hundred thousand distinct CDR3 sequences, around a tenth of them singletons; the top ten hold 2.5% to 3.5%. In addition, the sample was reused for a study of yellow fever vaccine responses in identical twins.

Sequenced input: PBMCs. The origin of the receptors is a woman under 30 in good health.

Here the CDR3 reads CASSVQNEQFF. DNA for the CDR3: TGTGCCAGCAGTGTTCAGAATGAGCAGTTCTTC. The chain recombines TRBV2 with TRBJ2-1; no definite D call. This CDR3 is 11 amino acids long. Germline V gives CDR1 SNHLY, CDR2 FYNNEI. Trimming left V 4 bases short and J 7 bases short, with 5 bases between.

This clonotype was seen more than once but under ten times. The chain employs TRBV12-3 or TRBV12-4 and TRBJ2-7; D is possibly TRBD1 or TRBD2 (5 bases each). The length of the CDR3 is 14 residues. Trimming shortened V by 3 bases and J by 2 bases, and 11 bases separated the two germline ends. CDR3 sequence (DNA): TGTGCCAGCAGTTTTGAGGGGCGACCCTACGAGCAGTACTTC. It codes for CASSFEGRPYEQYF.

CDR3 sequence: CASSFRADSNQPQHF. CDR3 bases: TGTGCCAGCAGCTTCAGGGCCGATAGCAATCAGCCCCAGCATTTT. V usage is TRBV5-5 and J usage is TRBJ1-5; tentative D call: TRBD1 (5 bases). V dropped 2 bases and J dropped 0 bases, with 9 bases sitting between them. The CDR3 is made up of 15 amino acids. Germline CDR1 is SGHKS and CDR2 is YYEKEE (reference sequence).

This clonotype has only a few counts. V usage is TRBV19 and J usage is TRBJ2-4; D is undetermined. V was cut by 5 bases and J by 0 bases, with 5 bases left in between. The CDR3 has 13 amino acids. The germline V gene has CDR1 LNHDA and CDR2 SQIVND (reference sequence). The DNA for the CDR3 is TGTGCCAGTAGTCAAGTAGCCAAAAACATTCAGTACTTC. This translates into CASSQVAKNIQYF.

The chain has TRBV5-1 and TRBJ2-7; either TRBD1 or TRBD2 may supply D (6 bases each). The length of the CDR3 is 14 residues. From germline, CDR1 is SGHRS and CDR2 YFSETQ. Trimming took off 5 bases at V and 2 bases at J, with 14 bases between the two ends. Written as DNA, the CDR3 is TGCGCCAGCAGTCCCGGGGGCTTCCCCTACGAGCAGTACTTC. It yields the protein CASSPGGFPYEQYF.

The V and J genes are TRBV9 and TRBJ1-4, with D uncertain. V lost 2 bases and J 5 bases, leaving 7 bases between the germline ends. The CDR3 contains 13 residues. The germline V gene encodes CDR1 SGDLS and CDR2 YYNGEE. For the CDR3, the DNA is TGTGCCAGCAGCGTCGGACGGAATGAAAAACTGTTTTTT. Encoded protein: CASSVGRNEKLFF.